Below, one TCR beta chain is given with its context. Trimming at V came to 2 bases and at J to 7 bases, leaving 7 bases not matched to a gene. The CDR3 has 14 amino acids. The V gene's germline CDR1 is LGHNA and CDR2 YNFKEQ. These data belong to a study of blood T cell repertoires in COVID-19. The wider study: Sites in the United States, Italy and Spain provided acute and convalescent COVID-19 samples. Sample material is recorded as cDNA or gDNA derived from T cells, B-cell-depleted T cells, or PBMCs.

Original processing methods: Reference gene primer amplification in the assay estimated nucleated cell counts. The protocol was immunoSEQ multiplex PCR, while the TCRdb copy is restricted to in-frame clones and leaves out a portion. The V and J calls and clone size were taken over from that table, and D and trimming were inferred from the DNA. The repertoire holds roughly 260,000 clones, with about 88% as singletons. The sample comprised peripheral blood. The source of this sequence is a man between 60 and 70 years old who had recovered from COVID-19. V and J are TRBV4-2 and TRBJ1-2; 7 nucleotides match TRBD1. The CDR3 protein is CASSQTGTASGYTF. Written as DNA, the CDR3 is TGTGCCAGCAGCCAAACTGGGACAGCCAGTGGCTACACCTTC.